Each of the 3 T cell receptor beta chains below was sequenced from the same sample in a study of blood T cell repertoires in COVID-19. Assay used: immunoSEQ multiplex PCR; TCRdb lists only in-frame clones, some missing. The table lists approximately 250,000 clones, 70% to 90% of them singletons. The specimen was PBMCs or T cells enriched from blood (not recorded which). Receptors originate from a woman aged 25 to 39 with acute COVID-19.

The chain joins TRBV7-9 to TRBJ2-7, with D maybe TRBD1 (7 bases). Looked up from germline, CDR1 is SEHNR and CDR2 is FQNEAQ (reference sequence). V lost 1 base and J lost 7, with 14 bases in between. CDR3 size: 14 residues. The CDR3 DNA sequence: TGTGCCAGCAGCTTAGTGGAGGGGGCGGGTGAGCAGTACTTC. It encodes CASSLVEGAGEQYF.

The chain links TRBV28 to TRBJ2-1, with 11 bases lining up with TRBD2. From germline, CDR1 is MDHEN and CDR2 SYDVKM. V lost 6 bases and J lost 3; bases outside the gene matches: 10. The CDR3 covers 17 residues. The CDR3 is CASSLLGTSGIYNEQFF. The CDR3 region has the DNA TGTGCCAGCAGCCTACTTGGGACTAGCGGAATCTACAATGAGCAGTTCTTC. The full variable domain, its missing parts supplied by reference TRBV28 and TRBJ2-1, is DVKVTQSSRYLVKRTGEKVFLECVQDMDHENMFWYRQDPGLGLRLIYFSYDVKMKEKGDIPEGYSVSREKKERFSLILESASTNQTSMYLCASSLLGTSGIYNEQFFGPGTRLTVL.

The chain joins TRBV19 to TRBJ1-5; 9 bases agree with TRBD1. CDR3 length equals 14 residues. Germline CDR1 is LNHDA and CDR2 is SQIVND (reference sequence). J was trimmed by 7 bases and V by 7 bases; bases with no gene match: 8. CDR3 sequence: CASTPGQGAQPQHF. CDR3 sequence (DNA): TGTGCCAGTACGCCGGGACAGGGTGCGCAGCCCCAGCATTTT.